These 5 T cell receptor beta chains came from one sample sequenced in a study of shared clonotypes between healthy human individuals. Naive CD8 cells were CD45RO-negative, positively selected for CCR7, excluding terminally differentiated effector memory CD45RA+ cells. Only in-frame clones appear in the TCRdb table, and some are missing; sequencing was by immunoSEQ multiplex PCR. The sample shows roughly 2 million clones, about 95% of them seen only once. Specimen: naive CD8+ T cells sorted from blood. All receptors derive from a man aged 18 to 35 in good health.

The chain joins TRBV5-1 to TRBJ2-1; 7 positions match TRBD2. V trimming: 0 bases; J trimming: 4 bases; junction bases outside the gene matches: 4. The CDR3 has 15 amino acids. Germline CDR1 SGHRS, CDR2 YFSETQ. DNA for the CDR3: TGCGCCAGCAGCTTGGAGTCTAGCGGTTACAATGAGCAGTTCTTC. Its protein is CASSLESSGYNEQFF.

The chain combines TRBV7-9 with TRBJ1-1; D not resolved. The CDR3 contains 13 residues. From germline, CDR1 is SEHNR and CDR2 FQNEAQ (reference sequence). Trimming removed 3 bases from V and 6 bases from J, with 11 bases in between. The DNA of the CDR3 is TGTGCCAGCAGCTTGAGTCTGCGGTCTGAAGCTTTCTTT. Protein product: CASSLSLRSEAFF.

The chain couples TRBV28 to TRBJ2-7; possibly TRBD2 for D (6 bases). V was clipped by 5 bases and J by 0 bases, with 14 bases between them. The CDR3 covers 15 residues. Germline V gene lookup returns CDR1 MDHEN and CDR2 SYDVKM. CDR3 sequence (DNA): TGTGCCAGCAGTCCTCTTGGGGACTCCTCCTACGAGCAGTACTTC. This codes for CASSPLGDSSYEQYF.

The chain couples TRBV27 to TRBJ2-7, with D tentatively TRBD1 (6 bases). Germline loops: CDR1 MNHEY, CDR2 SMNVEV (reference sequence). V lost 5 bases and J 2 bases, leaving 13 bases between the germline ends. The CDR3 totals 14 residues. CDR3 in amino acids: CASSEDRRPYEQYF. The CDR3 DNA is TGTGCCAGCAGTGAAGACAGGAGACCCTACGAGCAGTACTTC.

The genes are TRBV11-2 and TRBJ2-7, with D maybe TRBD1 (6 bases). In germline, CDR1 is SGHAT, CDR2 FQNNGV. The CDR3 covers 15 residues. Trimming took 0 bases from V and 3 from J, leaving 12 bases between them. The CDR3 spells CASSLDGTGNYEQYF. The CDR3 DNA is TGTGCCAGCAGCTTAGATGGCACAGGGAACTACGAGCAGTACTTC.